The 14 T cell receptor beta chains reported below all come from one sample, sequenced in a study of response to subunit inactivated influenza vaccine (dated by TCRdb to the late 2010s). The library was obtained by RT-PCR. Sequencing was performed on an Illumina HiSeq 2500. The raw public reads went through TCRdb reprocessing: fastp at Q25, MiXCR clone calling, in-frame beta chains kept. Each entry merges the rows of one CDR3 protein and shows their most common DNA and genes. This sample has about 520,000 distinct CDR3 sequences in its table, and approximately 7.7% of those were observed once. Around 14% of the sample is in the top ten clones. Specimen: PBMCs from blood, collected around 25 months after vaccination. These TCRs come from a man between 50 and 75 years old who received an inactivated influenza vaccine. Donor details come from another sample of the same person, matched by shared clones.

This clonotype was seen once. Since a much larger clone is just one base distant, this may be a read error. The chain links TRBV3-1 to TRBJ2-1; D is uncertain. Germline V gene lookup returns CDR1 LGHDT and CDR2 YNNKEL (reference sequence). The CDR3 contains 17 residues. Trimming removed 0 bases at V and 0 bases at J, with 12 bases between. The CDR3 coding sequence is TGTGCCAGCAGCCAAGATGAGGAGCCAGCCTCCTACAATGAGCAGTTCTTC. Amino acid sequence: CASSQDEEPASYNEQFF.

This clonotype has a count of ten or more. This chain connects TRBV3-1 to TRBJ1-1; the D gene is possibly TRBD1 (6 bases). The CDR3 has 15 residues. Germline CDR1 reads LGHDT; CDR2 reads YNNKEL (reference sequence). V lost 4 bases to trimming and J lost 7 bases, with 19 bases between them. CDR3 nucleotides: TGTGCCAGCAGCCCCGCCGGGGGGGCGCGGGGTGAAGCTTTCTTT. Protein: CASSPAGGARGEAFF.

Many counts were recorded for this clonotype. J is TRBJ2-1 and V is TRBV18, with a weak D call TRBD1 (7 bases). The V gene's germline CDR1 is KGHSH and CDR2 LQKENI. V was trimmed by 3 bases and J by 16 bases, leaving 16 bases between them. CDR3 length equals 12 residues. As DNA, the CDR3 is TGTGCCAGCTCACCGGAGACAGGGAGGAATTTCTTC. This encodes CASSPETGRNFF.

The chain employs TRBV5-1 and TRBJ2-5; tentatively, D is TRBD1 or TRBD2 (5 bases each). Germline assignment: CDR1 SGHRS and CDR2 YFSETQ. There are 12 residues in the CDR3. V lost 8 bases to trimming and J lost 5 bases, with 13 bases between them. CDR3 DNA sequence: TGCGCCAGTACGGGGCCCCAGGAGACCCAGTACTTC. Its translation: CASTGPQETQYF.

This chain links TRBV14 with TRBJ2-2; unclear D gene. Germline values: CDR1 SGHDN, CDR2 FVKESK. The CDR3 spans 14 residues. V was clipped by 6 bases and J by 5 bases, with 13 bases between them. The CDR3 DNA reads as TGTGCCAGCAGTTCCCTTCTTTATACCGGGGAGCTGTTTTTT. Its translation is CASSSLLYTGELFF. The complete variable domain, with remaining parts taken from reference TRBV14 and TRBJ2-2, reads EAGVTQFPSHSVIEKGQTVTLRCDPISGHDNLYWYRRVMGKEIKFLLHFVKESKQDESGMPNNRFLAERTGGTYSTLKVQPAELEDSGVYFCASSSLLYTGELFFGEGSRLTVL.

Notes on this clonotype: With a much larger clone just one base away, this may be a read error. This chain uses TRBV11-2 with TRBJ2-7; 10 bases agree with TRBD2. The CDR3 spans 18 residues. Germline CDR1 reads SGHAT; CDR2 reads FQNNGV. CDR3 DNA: TGTGCCTGCAGTTTAGTAACTAGCGGGGAATTAAGAGCCTACGAGCAGTACTTC. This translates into CACSLVTSGELRAYEQYF.

CDR3 sequence (DNA): TGTGCCAGCACCCTTAGCGGAGGCCTGGGCTACGAGCAGTACTTC. Amino acid sequence: CASTLSGGLGYEQYF. The rearrangement joins TRBV12-3 or TRBV12-4 to TRBJ2-7; D is perhaps TRBD2 (6 bases). There are 15 residues in the CDR3. V was clipped by 7 bases and J by 3 bases, with 19 bases between them.

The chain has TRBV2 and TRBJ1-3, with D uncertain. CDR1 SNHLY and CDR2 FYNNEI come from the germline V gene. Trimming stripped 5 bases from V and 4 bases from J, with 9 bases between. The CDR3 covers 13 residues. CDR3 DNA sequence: TGTGCCAGCAGTAGCTTCTCGGGAAACACCATATATTTT. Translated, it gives CASSSFSGNTIYF.

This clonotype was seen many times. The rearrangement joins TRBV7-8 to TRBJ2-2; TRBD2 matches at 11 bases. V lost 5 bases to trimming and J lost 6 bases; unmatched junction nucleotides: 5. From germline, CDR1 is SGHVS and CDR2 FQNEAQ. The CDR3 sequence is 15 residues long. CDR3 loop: CASSQGTSGSGELFF. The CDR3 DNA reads TGTGCCAGCAGCCAGGGGACTAGCGGTTCCGGGGAGCTGTTTTTT. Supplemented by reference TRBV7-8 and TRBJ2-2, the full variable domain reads GAGVSQSPRYKVAKRGQDVALRCDPISGHVSLFWYQQALGQGPEFLTYFQNEAQLDKSGLPSDRFFAERPEGSVSTLKIQRTQQEDSAVYLCASSQGTSGSGELFFGEGSRLTVL.

The CDR3 region is CAISEWADTQYF. The CDR3 DNA reads TGTGCCATCAGTGAGTGGGCAGATACGCAGTATTTT. This chain uses TRBV10-3 with TRBJ2-3; no reliable D call. CDR3 length: 12 amino acids. The germline V gene has CDR1 ENHRY and CDR2 SYGVKD. The germline V and J ends were trimmed by 1 base and 4 bases, with 3 bases remaining between them.

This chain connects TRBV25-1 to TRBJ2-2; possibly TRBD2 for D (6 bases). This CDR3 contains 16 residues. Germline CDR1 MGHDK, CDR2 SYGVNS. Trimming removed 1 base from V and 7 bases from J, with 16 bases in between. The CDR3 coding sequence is TGTGCCAGCAGTGAATTTGAGTCGGAGGGAAGCGGGGAGCTGTTTTTT. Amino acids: CASSEFESEGSGELFF.

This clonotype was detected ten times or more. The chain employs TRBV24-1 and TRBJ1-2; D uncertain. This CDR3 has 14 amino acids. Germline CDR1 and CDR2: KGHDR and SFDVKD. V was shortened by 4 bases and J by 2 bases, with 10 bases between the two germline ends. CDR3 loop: CATSDWTENYGYTF. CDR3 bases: TGTGCCACCAGTGACTGGACGGAAAACTATGGCTACACCTTC.

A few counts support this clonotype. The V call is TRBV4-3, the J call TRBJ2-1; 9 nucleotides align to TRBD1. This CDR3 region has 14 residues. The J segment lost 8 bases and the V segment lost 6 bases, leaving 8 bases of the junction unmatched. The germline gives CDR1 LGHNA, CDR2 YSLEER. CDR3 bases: TGCGCCAGCAGGGCACAGGGGGCACGTGATGAGCAGTTCTTC. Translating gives CASRAQGARDEQFF.

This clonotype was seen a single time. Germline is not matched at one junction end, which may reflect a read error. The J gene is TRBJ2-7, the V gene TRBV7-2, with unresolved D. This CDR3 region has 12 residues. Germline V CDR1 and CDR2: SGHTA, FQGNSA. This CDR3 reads CVSSPGLYEQYF. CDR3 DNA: TGTGTCAGCAGCCCGGGCCTCTACGAGCAGTACTTC. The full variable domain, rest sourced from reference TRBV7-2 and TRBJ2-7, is GAGVSQSPSNKVTEKGKDVELRCDPISGHTALYWYRQSLGQGLEFLIYFQGNSAPDKSGLPSDRFSAERTGGSVSTLTIQRTQQEDSAVYLCVSSPGLYEQYFGPGTRLTVT.